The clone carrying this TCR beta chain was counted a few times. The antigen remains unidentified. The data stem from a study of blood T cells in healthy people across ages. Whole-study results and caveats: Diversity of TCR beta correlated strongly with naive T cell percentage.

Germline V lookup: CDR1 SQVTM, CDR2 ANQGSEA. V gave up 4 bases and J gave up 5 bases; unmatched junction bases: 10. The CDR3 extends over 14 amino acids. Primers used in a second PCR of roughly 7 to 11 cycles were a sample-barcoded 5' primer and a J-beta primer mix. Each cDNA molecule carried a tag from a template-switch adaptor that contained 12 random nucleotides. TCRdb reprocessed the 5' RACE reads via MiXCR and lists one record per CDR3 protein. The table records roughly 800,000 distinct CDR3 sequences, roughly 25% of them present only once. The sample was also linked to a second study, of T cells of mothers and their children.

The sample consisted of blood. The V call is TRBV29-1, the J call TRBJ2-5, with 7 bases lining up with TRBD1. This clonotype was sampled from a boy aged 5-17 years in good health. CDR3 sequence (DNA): TGCAGCGTTGGCCCACAGGGGAATAGGGAGACCCAGTACTTC. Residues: CSVGPQGNRETQYF.